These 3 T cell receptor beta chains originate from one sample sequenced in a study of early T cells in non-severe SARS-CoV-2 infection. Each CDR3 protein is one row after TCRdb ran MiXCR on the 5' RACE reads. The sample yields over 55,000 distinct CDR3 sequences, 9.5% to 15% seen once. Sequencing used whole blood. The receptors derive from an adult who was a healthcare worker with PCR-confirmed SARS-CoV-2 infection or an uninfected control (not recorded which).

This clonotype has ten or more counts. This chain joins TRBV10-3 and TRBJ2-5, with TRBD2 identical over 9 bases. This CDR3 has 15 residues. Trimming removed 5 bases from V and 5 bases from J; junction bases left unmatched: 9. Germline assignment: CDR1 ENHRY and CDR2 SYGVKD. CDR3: CAISLAGLPSETQYF. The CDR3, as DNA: TGTGCCATCAGTCTAGCGGGACTCCCTTCGGAGACCCAGTACTTC.

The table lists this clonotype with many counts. CDR3 sequence (DNA): TGCGCCAGCTCACAGACGAACACTGAAGCTTTCTTT. It translates to CASSQTNTEAFF. The gene calls are TRBV5-1 and TRBJ1-1; D is uncertain. Per germline, CDR1 SGHRS and CDR2 YFSETQ. Trimming shortened V by 7 bases and J by 1 base, and 8 bases separated the two germline ends. The CDR3 has 12 residues.

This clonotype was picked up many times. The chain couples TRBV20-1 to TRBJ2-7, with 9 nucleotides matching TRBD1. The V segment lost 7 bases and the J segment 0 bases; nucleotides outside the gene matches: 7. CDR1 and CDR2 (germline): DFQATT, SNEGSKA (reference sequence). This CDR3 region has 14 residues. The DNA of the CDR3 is TGCAGTGGAGAGCCGGACAGGGGCTCCTACGAGCAGTACTTC. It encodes CSGEPDRGSYEQYF.